One sample yielded the 9 T cell receptor beta chains listed below, sequenced in a study of T cells in tumors after PD-1 blockade. The method was immunoSEQ multiplex PCR; TCRdb's version includes in-frame clones alone and lacks a portion of them. The repertoire consists of about 20,000 clones, with about three quarters occurring once and the leading ten covering approximately 24%. The sample consisted of PBMCs, taken before anti-PD-1 treatment. Every receptor here comes from a human donor with basal cell carcinoma.

This rearrangement joins TRBV4-1 to TRBJ2-2, with 8 bases aligning to TRBD1. The CDR3 has 15 amino acids. Per germline, CDR1 MGHRA and CDR2 YSYEKL. V lost 5 bases to trimming and J lost 8 bases; unmatched junction nucleotides: 10. The DNA of the CDR3 is TGCGCCAGCAGCGACGACAGGGGCCAAGGGGGGGAGCTGTTTTTT. Translating gives CASSDDRGQGGELFF.

The chain uses TRBV20-1 and TRBJ2-3; 10 nucleotides agree with TRBD2. Germline V gene data show CDR1 as DFQATT and CDR2 as SNEGSKA (reference sequence). CDR3 size: 15 residues. V trimming: 3 bases; J trimming: 1 base; junction bases outside the gene matches: 4. CDR3: CSASSSGGGTDTQYF. DNA of the CDR3: TGCAGTGCTAGTTCTAGCGGGGGAGGCACAGATACGCAGTATTTT.

This chain links TRBV4-1 with TRBJ1-6; the match to TRBD1 covers 10 bases. The germline V gene encodes CDR1 MGHRA and CDR2 YSYEKL. V lost 5 bases to trimming and J lost 7 bases; unmatched junction nucleotides: 2. CDR3 size: 14 residues. CDR3 nucleotides: TGCGCCAGCAGCGCGGGACAGGGGAATTCACCCCTCCACTTT. Translating it yields CASSAGQGNSPLHF.

CDR3 sequence: CASSYKRQTTDTQYF. The CDR3 bases are TGTGCCAGCAGTTACAAGCGACAGACAACAGATACGCAGTATTTT. The rearrangement joins TRBV6-2 or TRBV6-3 to TRBJ2-3; D possibly corresponds to TRBD1 (5 bases). Germline CDR1 reads MNHEY; CDR2 reads SVGEGT. This CDR3 comprises 15 residues. The V end was cut by 2 bases, the J end by 3 bases, with 12 bases between.

The chain uses TRBV7-2 and TRBJ2-3; 10 nucleotides agree with TRBD2. Unmatched junction bases numbered 5, after V lost 5 bases and J lost 3 bases. Looked up from germline, CDR1 is SGHTA and CDR2 is FQGNSA. CDR3 length equals 15 residues. The CDR3 region is CASSQRGGGTDTQYF. Here the CDR3 DNA reads TGTGCCAGCAGCCAGCGGGGGGGAGGGACAGATACGCAGTATTTT.

The V gene is TRBV10-3, the J gene TRBJ2-2; 12 nucleotides match TRBD2. The V gene end was trimmed by 1 base and the J gene end by 7 bases; junction bases not matched to a gene: 10. Germline CDR1 reads ENHRY; CDR2 reads SYGVKD. The CDR3 is 18 amino acids. CDR3 DNA sequence: TGTGCCATCAGTGAGTTTGCTAGCGGGAGGGCCGGAAACGGGGAGCTGTTTTTT. Translated: CAISEFASGRAGNGELFF.

This clone has a single count. J is TRBJ2-1 and V is TRBV7-9; weak D call: TRBD2 (6 bases). Germline-derived CDR1 and CDR2 are SEHNR and FQNEAQ (reference sequence). Trimming pared 4 bases from V and 8 bases from J, leaving 15 bases between. This CDR3 region has 14 residues. This chain's CDR3 is CASSSERERYEQFF. CDR3 DNA: TGTGCCAGCAGCTCTGAACGGGAGAGGTATGAGCAGTTCTTC.

This clone was found once. The rearrangement uses TRBV24-1 and TRBJ2-3, with D perhaps given as TRBD1 or TRBD2 (6 bases each). CDR3 length: 17 residues. Germline values: CDR1 KGHDR, CDR2 SFDVKD. V shed 4 bases and J shed 4 bases, with 20 bases lying between them. CDR3 loop: CATSDPAGTWRADTQYF. Here the CDR3 DNA reads TGTGCCACCAGTGACCCTGCCGGGACATGGAGGGCAGATACGCAGTATTTT.

The chain recombines TRBV10-3 with TRBJ1-2; 7 positions agree with TRBD1. Germline values: CDR1 ENHRY, CDR2 SYGVKD. This CDR3 is built from 13 residues. The V and J ends lost 7 bases and 5 bases, in that order; junction bases with no gene match: 7. CDR3 amino acids: CAITTGEGYGYTF. DNA of the CDR3: TGTGCCATCACCACAGGGGAAGGGTATGGCTACACCTTC.